Below, 26 T cell receptor beta chains from the same sample are listed, as sequenced in a study of B cell selection in AIRE deficiency (dated by TCRdb to between 2018 and 2021). Conventional CD4 T cells were sorted as CD4+CD127+ cells. Preparation of the library involved the immunoSEQ multiplex PCR assay. TCRdb took this table from immuneACCESS and kept in-frame rearrangements with V and J called. Such tables lack part of the clones; where checked against another copy, unresolved V genes explain under half of the gap, and the rest is unexplained. The sample includes about 27,000 clones, with nearly 97% observed a single time. The ten largest clones capture roughly 0.26% of the sample. The sample comprised CD4+CD127+ conventional T cells sorted from PBMCs. Every receptor here comes from a human donor in good health.

The genes are TRBV5-8 and TRBJ2-4, with D perhaps TRBD2 (6 bases). The V and J ends lost 1 base and 9 bases respectively, with 20 bases between them. The CDR3 contains 16 residues. Germline V gives CDR1 SGHTS, CDR2 YDEGEE. The CDR3 reads CASSLLRLKVRGIQYF. The CDR3 DNA follows: TGTGCCAGCAGCTTGTTACGGTTAAAAGTGCGGGGCATTCAGTACTTC.

This clone has a handful of counts. This sequence joins TRBV30 and TRBJ2-2, with unresolved D. Per germline, CDR1 GTSNPN and CDR2 SVGIG (reference sequence). The length of the CDR3 is 12 residues. With 4 bases removed from V and 3 bases from J, the gap between germline ends came to 6 bases. The DNA for the CDR3 is TGTGCCTGGAATGAGCACACCGGGGAGCTGTTTTTT. This codes for CAWNEHTGELFF.

The chain employs TRBV4-1 and TRBJ1-6; 7 nucleotides line up with TRBD1. Looked up from germline, CDR1 is MGHRA and CDR2 is YSYEKL. The CDR3 consists of 15 residues. After removal of 1 base from V and 7 bases from J, the junction contained 4 bases not matched to a gene. CDR3 coding DNA: TGCGCCAGCAGCCAAGCGGACAGGCAGAATTCACCCCTCCACTTT. Amino acid sequence: CASSQADRQNSPLHF.

This chain joins TRBV19 and TRBJ1-2, with no clear D. This CDR3 contains 11 residues. CDR1 and CDR2 from the germline V gene are LNHDA and SQIVND (reference sequence). V was pared by 8 bases and J by 5 bases, with 9 bases between. In DNA form, the CDR3 reads TGTGCCAGTGCGGACCGGTATGGCTACACCTTC. Translation gives CASADRYGYTF.

The chain is built from TRBV27 and TRBJ2-3; the D is unclear. Germline V gene sequence: CDR1 MNHEY, CDR2 SMNVEV (reference sequence). The CDR3 runs to 12 residues. V lost 1 base and J lost 5, with 4 bases in between. The CDR3 spells CASSLYGDTQYF. The CDR3 nucleotides are TGTGCCAGCAGTTTATACGGAGATACGCAGTATTTT.

A few counts support this clone. The J gene is TRBJ2-1, the V gene TRBV14; TRBD2 aligns across 12 bases. The V gene's germline CDR1 is SGHDN and CDR2 FVKESK. CDR3 length: 16 residues. With V trimmed by 2 bases and J by 8 bases, 7 bases remained unmatched. In DNA, the CDR3 is TGTGCCAGCAGCCAACTGACTAGCGGGAGAATCTATGAGCAGTTCTTC. This sequence encodes CASSQLTSGRIYEQFF.

The chain combines TRBV9 with TRBJ2-3, with 9 bases that match TRBD2. The V gene's germline CDR1 is SGDLS and CDR2 YYNGEE. Trimming removed 2 bases from V and 2 bases from J; junction bases left unmatched: 3. The CDR3 totals 15 residues. The DNA for the CDR3 is TGTGCCAGCAGCGTCCTAGCGGGAACCACAGATACGCAGTATTTT. Its protein product is CASSVLAGTTDTQYF.

The V and J genes are TRBV1 and TRBJ2-1; the D call in the table, TRBD2, was not verified against the DNA. TRBV1 is a recognized pseudogene. There are 15 residues in the CDR3. In DNA form, the CDR3 reads TGCACCAGCAGCCTATTTTCTGGTGGGACTTCTAAGCAGTTCTTC. Translating it yields CTSSLFSGGTSKQFF.

The V gene is TRBV5-1, the J gene TRBJ1-1; 10 nucleotides align to TRBD1. With V trimmed by 4 bases and J by 0 bases, 3 bases remained unmatched. Germline CDR1 and CDR2: SGHRS and YFSETQ. The CDR3 extends over 15 amino acids. As DNA, the CDR3 is TGCGCCAGCAGCAACGACAGGGGGCTGAACACTGAAGCTTTCTTT. Amino acids: CASSNDRGLNTEAFF.

This sequence joins TRBV14 and TRBJ2-3; D unclear. Germline V lookup: CDR1 SGHDN, CDR2 FVKESK. V was pared by 0 bases and J by 3 bases, with 4 bases between. This CDR3 has 13 residues. CDR3 region: CASSQELTDTQYF. As DNA, the CDR3 is TGTGCCAGCAGCCAAGAGCTGACAGATACGCAGTATTTT.

This clone has only one observation. The rearrangement uses TRBV27 and TRBJ2-5; D is possibly TRBD1 (5 bases). CDR1 MNHEY and CDR2 SMNVEV come from the germline V gene (reference sequence). The CDR3 has 14 amino acids. V lost 8 bases and J 2 bases, leaving 15 bases between the germline ends. The CDR3 protein is CASPNRNRQETQYF. CDR3 nucleotide sequence: TGTGCCAGCCCTAACAGGAACCGTCAAGAGACCCAGTACTTC.

This rearrangement joins TRBV27 to TRBJ2-1, with 8 bases lining up with TRBD2. CDR3 length: 16 amino acids. V was pared by 1 base and J by 4 bases, with 6 bases of the junction left unmatched. Germline V gene data show CDR1 as MNHEY and CDR2 as SMNVEV (reference sequence). Here the CDR3 reads CASSLLGGGRYNEQFF. DNA for the CDR3: TGTGCCAGCAGTTTATTGGGCGGGGGGCGGTACAATGAGCAGTTCTTC.

This clone occurred once. V gene TRBV6-1 combines with J gene TRBJ2-3; D is possibly TRBD2 (6 bases). Germline V gene data show CDR1 as MNHNS and CDR2 as SASEGT. This CDR3 is built from 17 residues. V lost 2 bases to trimming and J lost 0 bases, with 15 bases between them. The DNA of the CDR3 is TGTGCCAGCAGTGAATATTGGGCGGGGATTAGCACAGATACGCAGTATTTT. Residues: CASSEYWAGISTDTQYF.

This clone was seen only once. The genes are TRBV7-9 and TRBJ2-1, with D possibly matching TRBD1 (6 bases). V lost 1 base, J lost 6 bases, and 10 bases lay in between. In germline, CDR1 is SEHNR, CDR2 FQNEAQ (reference sequence). The CDR3 consists of 14 residues. The CDR3 nucleotides read TGTGCCAGCAGCTTAGGACAGGTGACCAATGAGCAGTTCTTC. Its translation: CASSLGQVTNEQFF.

The chain carries TRBV5-4 and TRBJ2-5; 11 bases agree with TRBD2. CDR1 and CDR2 (germline): SGHNT, YYREEE (reference sequence). V lost 4 bases to trimming and J lost 0 bases; unmatched junction nucleotides: 5. The CDR3 has 16 residues. The CDR3 bases are TGTGCCAGCAGCACAAGGACTAGCGGGCACCAAGAGACCCAGTACTTC. Translated, it gives CASSTRTSGHQETQYF.

There are a few counts of this clone. The rearrangement uses TRBV5-1 and TRBJ2-7; 13 bases fit TRBD2. Germline CDR1 reads SGHRS; CDR2 reads YFSETQ. V lost 3 bases, J lost 3 bases, and 3 bases stayed unmatched. This CDR3 has 15 amino acids. CDR3 coding DNA: TGCGCCAGCAGCTCTACTAGCGGGGGGGTCTACGAGCAGTACTTC. This encodes CASSSTSGGVYEQYF.

The chain employs TRBV5-1 and TRBJ2-1, with unresolved D. Trimming cost V 0 bases and J 6 bases, with 10 bases left between them. Germline CDR1 SGHRS, CDR2 YFSETQ. This CDR3 region has 14 residues. In DNA, the CDR3 is TGCGCCAGCAGCTTGGTCTACGCGGTCAATGAGCAGTTCTTC. Translating it yields CASSLVYAVNEQFF.

This clone came up a few times. The chain is built from TRBV7-9 and TRBJ2-2, with TRBD2 identical over 12 bases. The V gene end was trimmed by 5 bases and the J gene end by 1 base; junction bases not matched to a gene: 2. Germline loops: CDR1 SEHNR, CDR2 FQNEAQ (reference sequence). The CDR3 has 16 residues. CDR3 sequence (DNA): TGTGCCAGCAGCCAGACTAGCGGGGGGAACACCGGGGAGCTGTTTTTT. Protein product: CASSQTSGGNTGELFF.

Of note for this clone: The junction differs from germline at one of its ends, possibly a read error. The V call is TRBV25-1, the J call TRBJ2-2; 8 bases align to TRBD1. The germline gives CDR1 MGHDK, CDR2 SYGVNS. The CDR3 loop spans 13 amino acids. The CDR3 sequence: CAGSGRGRGLLFF. The DNA of the CDR3 is TGTGCCGGCAGTGGGCGCGGCAGGGGGCTGCTGTTTTTT.

This sequence joins TRBV14 and TRBJ1-1; D is perhaps TRBD1 (5 bases). CDR1 is SGHDN and CDR2 is FVKESK in the germline V gene. The CDR3 is 18 residues long. Deletions cut 1 base from V and 4 bases from J, with 22 bases between. The CDR3 DNA sequence: TGTGCCAGCAGCCAAGTTTATTACCCCGTTCAGGGTAGCACTGAAGCTTTCTTT. Translating it yields CASSQVYYPVQGSTEAFF.

The gene calls are TRBV19 and TRBJ2-5; TRBD2 aligns across 8 bases. The CDR3 totals 17 residues. V trimming: 6 bases; J trimming: 3 bases; junction bases outside the gene matches: 15. Germline lookup yields CDR1 LNHDA and CDR2 SQIVND (reference sequence). DNA for the CDR3: TGTGCCAGTAGCCTCGGGGGGGGCCTTTCAGTTAAAGAGACCCAGTACTTC. Amino acids: CASSLGGGLSVKETQYF.

CDR3 protein: CASSLAGGGAGETQYF. CDR3 coding DNA: TGTGCCAGCAGCCTCGCTGGCGGGGGGGCTGGGGAGACCCAGTACTTC. The V and J genes are TRBV7-2 and TRBJ2-5; TRBD2 matches 9 bases. V was clipped by 5 bases and J by 5 bases; unmatched bases: 12. The germline CDR1 and CDR2 sequences are SGHTA and FQGNSA. The length of the CDR3 is 16 residues.

V gene TRBV2 combines with J gene TRBJ2-7; D is ambiguous. Trimming removed 1 base from V and 6 bases from J, with 16 bases in between. Germline loops: CDR1 SNHLY, CDR2 FYNNEI. This CDR3 comprises 15 residues. In DNA form, the CDR3 reads TGTGCCAGCAGTGAAGAGGCAGGCCCCTCGGCCGAGCAGTACTTC. This encodes CASSEEAGPSAEQYF.

The rearrangement uses TRBV10-2 and TRBJ2-7, with D perhaps matching TRBD1 (6 bases). Trimming removed 6 bases at V and 2 bases at J, with 14 bases between. Germline V gene sequence: CDR1 WSHSY, CDR2 SAAADI. CDR3 length: 14 residues. The CDR3 DNA is TGCGCCAGCAGAGGTTGGACAGAAACCTACGAGCAGTACTTC. Residues: CASRGWTETYEQYF.

The CDR3 loop is CASSSRTSDSDTQYF. CDR3 bases: TGTGCCAGCAGCTCGCGGACTAGCGATTCAGATACGCAGTATTTT. The chain has TRBV7-2 and TRBJ2-3, with TRBD2 matching over 9 bases. This CDR3 has 15 amino acids. Losses at the gene ends were 4 bases for V and 4 bases for J; bases not matched to a gene: 6. CDR1 is SGHTA and CDR2 is FQGNSA in the germline V gene.

This chain joins TRBV7-5 and TRBJ2-7; TRBD1 is the table's D call, not checked against the DNA. TRBV7-5 has pseudogene status. There are 19 residues in the CDR3. CDR3 region: CASSRSIGSWTGRLTEQYF. CDR3 nucleotide sequence: TGTGCCAGCAGCCGAAGTATCGGGAGCTGGACAGGGAGGCTCACCGAGCAGTACTTC.